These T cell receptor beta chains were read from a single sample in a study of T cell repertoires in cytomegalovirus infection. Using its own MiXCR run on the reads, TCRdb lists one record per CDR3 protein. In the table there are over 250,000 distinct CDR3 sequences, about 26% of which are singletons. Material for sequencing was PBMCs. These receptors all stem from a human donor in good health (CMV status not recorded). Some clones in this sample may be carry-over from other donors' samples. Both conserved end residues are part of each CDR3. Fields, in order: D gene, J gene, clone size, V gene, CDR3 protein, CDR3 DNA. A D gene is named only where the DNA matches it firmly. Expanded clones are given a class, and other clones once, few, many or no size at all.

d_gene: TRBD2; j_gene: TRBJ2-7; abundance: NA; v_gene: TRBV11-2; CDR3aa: CASSRLAGAVYEQYF; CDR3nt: TGTGCCAGCAGCCGACTAGCGGGAGCCGTCTACGAGCAGTACTTC
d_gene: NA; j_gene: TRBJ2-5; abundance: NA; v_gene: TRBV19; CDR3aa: CASNRDGQETQYF; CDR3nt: TGTGCCAGCAACCGGGACGGCCAAGAGACCCAGTACTTC
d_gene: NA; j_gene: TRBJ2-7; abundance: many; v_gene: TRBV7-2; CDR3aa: CASSPGRISYEQYF; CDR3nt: TGTGCCAGCAGCCCAGGACGGATCTCCTACGAGCAGTACTTC
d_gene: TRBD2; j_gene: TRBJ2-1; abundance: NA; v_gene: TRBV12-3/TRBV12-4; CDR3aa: CASSLTGGPGNEQFF; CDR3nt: TGTGCCAGCAGCCTAACGGGGGGGCCTGGCAATGAGCAGTTCTTC
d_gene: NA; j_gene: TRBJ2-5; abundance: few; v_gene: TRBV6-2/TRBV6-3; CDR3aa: CASSFYRTETQYF; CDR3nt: TGTGCCAGCAGTTTTTACAGAACGGAGACCCAGTACTTC
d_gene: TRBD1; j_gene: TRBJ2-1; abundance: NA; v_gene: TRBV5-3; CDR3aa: CASSSHGQVGYNEQFF; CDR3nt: TGTGCCAGCAGCAGCCACGGACAGGTGGGCTACAATGAGCAGTTCTTC
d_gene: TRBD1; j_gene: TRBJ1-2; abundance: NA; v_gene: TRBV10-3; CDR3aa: CAISESRQGYGYTF; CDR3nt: TGTGCCATCAGTGAGTCAAGACAGGGCTATGGCTACACCTTC
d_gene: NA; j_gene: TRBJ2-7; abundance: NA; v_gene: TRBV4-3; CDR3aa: CASSQVTSGGDYEQYF; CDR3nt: TGCGCCAGCAGCCAAGTGACTTCCGGGGGCGACTACGAGCAGTACTTC
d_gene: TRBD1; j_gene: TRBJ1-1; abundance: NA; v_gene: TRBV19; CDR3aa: CASRPTNRGLNTEAFF; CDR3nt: TGTGCCAGTAGGCCCACCAACAGGGGTTTGAACACTGAAGCTTTCTTT
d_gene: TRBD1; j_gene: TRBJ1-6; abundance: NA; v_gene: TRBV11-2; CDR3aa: CASSLPRDHRGSYNSPLHF; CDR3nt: TGTGCCAGCAGCTTACCCCGAGACCACAGGGGTTCCTATAATTCACCCCTCCACTTT
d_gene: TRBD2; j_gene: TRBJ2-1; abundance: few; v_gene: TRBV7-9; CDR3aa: CASSSPGAGGINEQFF; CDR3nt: TGTGCCAGCAGCTCGCCTGGAGCGGGAGGAATCAATGAGCAGTTCTTC
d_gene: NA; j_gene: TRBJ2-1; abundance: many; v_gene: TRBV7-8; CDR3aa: CASSLSQGSAYNEQFF; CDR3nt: TGTGCCAGCAGCTTAAGCCAGGGGTCTGCCTACAATGAGCAGTTCTTC
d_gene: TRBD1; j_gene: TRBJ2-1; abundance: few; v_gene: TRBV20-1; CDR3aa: CSARSNTGGNEQFF; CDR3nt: TGCAGTGCTAGATCTAACACAGGGGGCAATGAGCAGTTCTTC
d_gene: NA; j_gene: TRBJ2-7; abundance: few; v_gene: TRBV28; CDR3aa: CASSPPGVRADEYF; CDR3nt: TGTGCCAGCAGTCCACCCGGTGTGAGGGCGGATGAGTACTTC
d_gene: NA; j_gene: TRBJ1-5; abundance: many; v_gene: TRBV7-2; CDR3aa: CASSPDSLRQPQHF; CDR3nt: TGTGCCAGCAGCCCCGACAGCTTACGTCAGCCCCAGCATTTT
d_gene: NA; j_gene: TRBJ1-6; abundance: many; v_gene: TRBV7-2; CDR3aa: CASSLATRTLHF; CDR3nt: TGTGCCAGCAGCTTAGCGACTCGTACCCTCCACTTT
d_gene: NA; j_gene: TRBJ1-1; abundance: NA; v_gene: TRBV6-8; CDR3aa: CARSWTENTEAFF; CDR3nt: TGTGCCAGGAGCTGGACGGAGAACACTGAAGCTTTCTTT
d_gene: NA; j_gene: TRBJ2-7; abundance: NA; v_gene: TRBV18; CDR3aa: CASSPKDEQYF; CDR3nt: TGTGCCAGCTCACCGAAAGACGAGCAGTACTTC
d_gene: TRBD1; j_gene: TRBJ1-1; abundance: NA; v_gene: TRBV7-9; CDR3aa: CASSSQQGAGAFF; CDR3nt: TGTGCCAGCAGCTCTCAACAGGGGGCAGGGGCTTTCTTT
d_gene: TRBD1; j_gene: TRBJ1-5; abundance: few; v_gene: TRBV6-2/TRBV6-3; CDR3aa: CASSYLVSRDRGRGQPQHF; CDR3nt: TGTGCCAGCAGTTACTTGGTATCCCGGGACAGGGGAAGAGGACAGCCCCAGCATTTT
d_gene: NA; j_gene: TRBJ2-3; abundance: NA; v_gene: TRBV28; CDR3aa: CASGRGTYTQYF; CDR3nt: TGTGCCAGCGGCAGGGGAACATATACGCAGTATTTT
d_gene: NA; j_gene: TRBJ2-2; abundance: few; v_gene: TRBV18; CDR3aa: CASSPKEELFF; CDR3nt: TGTGCCAGCTCACCAAAGGAGGAGCTGTTTTTT
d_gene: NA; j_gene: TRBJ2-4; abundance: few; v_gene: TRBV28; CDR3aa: CASRVWVGGGENIQYF; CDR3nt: TGTGCCAGCAGAGTCTGGGTGGGGGGTGGAGAAAACATTCAGTACTTC
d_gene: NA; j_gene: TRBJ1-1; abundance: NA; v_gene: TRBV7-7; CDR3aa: CAKNPEAFF; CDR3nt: TGTGCGAAGAACCCTGAAGCTTTCTTT
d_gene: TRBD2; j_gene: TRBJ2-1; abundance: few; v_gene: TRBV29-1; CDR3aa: CSVEGTSLAYNEQFF; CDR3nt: TGCAGCGTTGAGGGGACTAGTCTTGCCTACAATGAGCAGTTCTTC
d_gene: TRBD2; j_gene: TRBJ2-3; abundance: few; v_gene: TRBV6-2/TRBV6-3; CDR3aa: CASSRPGLAVDTQYF; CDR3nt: TGTGCCAGCAGCCGACCGGGACTAGCGGTTGATACGCAGTATTTT
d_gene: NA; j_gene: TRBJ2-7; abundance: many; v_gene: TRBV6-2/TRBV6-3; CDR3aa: CASSPGTPGREQYF; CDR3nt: TGTGCCAGCAGTCCGGGGACCCCTGGTCGCGAGCAGTACTTC
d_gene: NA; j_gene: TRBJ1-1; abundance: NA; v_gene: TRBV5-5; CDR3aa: CASSVQGEGNTEAFF; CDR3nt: TGTGCCAGCAGCGTACAGGGAGAGGGTAACACTGAAGCTTTCTTT
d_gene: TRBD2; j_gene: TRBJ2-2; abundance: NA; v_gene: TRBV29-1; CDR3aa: CSARGSGSSTGELFF; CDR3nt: TGCAGCGCTCGGGGTAGCGGGAGTAGCACCGGGGAGCTGTTTTTT
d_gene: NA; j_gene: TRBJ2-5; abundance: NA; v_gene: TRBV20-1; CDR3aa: CSARVETQYF; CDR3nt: TGCAGTGCTAGAGTAGAGACCCAGTACTTC
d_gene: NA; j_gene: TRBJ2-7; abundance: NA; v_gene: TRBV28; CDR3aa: CASSGFQHLSGEQYF; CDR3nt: TGTGCCAGCAGTGGGTTCCAACACCTCAGCGGCGAGCAGTACTTC
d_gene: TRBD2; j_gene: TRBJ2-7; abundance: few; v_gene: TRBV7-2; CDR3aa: CASSPGGLESIRAFYEQYF; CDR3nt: TGTGCCAGCAGCCCGGGGGGACTAGAATCTATTAGGGCCTTCTACGAGCAGTACTTC
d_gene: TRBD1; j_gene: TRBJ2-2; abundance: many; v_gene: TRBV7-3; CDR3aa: CASSPDRVNTGELFF; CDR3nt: TGTGCCAGCAGCCCCGACAGGGTGAACACCGGGGAGCTGTTTTTT
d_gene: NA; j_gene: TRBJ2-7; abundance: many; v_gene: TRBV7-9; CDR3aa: CASSLDVDTPYEQYF; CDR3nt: TGTGCCAGCAGCTTAGATGTGGATACACCATACGAGCAGTACTTC
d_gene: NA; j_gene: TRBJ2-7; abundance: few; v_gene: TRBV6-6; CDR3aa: CASSTGTPVSYEQYF; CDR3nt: TGTGCCAGCAGTACCGGGACCCCCGTCTCCTACGAGCAGTACTTC
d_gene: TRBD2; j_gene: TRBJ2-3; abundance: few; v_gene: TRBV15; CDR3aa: CATSPGTSSQITTDTQYF; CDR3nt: TGTGCCACCAGCCCCGGGACTAGCTCCCAGATCACCACAGATACGCAGTATTTT
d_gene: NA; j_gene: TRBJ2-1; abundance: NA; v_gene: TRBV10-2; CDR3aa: CASKGEVYNEQFF; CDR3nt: TGCGCCAGCAAGGGGGAGGTCTACAATGAGCAGTTCTTC
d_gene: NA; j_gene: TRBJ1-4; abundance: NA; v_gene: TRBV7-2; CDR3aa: CASSLVPGSNEKLFF; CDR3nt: TGTGCCAGCAGCTTAGTTCCGGGTTCTAATGAAAAACTGTTTTTT
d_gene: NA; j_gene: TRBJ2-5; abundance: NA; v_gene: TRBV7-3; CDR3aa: CASSPGVSETQYF; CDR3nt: TGTGCCAGCAGCCCTGGGGTTTCGGAGACCCAGTACTTC
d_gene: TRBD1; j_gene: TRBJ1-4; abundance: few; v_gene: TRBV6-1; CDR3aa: CASSRQGSEKLFF; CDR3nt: TGTGCCAGCAGCCGACAGGGGAGCGAAAAACTGTTTTTT
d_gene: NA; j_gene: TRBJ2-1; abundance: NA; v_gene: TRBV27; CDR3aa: CASSRLKGGAGNEQFF; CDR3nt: TGTGCCAGCAGTAGGCTCAAGGGGGGGGCGGGGAATGAGCAGTTCTTC
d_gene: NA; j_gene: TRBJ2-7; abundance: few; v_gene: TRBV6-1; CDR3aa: CASSEADGGNEQYF; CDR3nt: TGTGCCAGCAGTGAAGCAGATGGGGGGAACGAGCAGTACTTC
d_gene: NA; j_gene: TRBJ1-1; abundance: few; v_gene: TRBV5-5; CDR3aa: CASSDSRALNTEAFF; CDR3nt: TGTGCCAGCAGCGACTCAAGAGCTTTGAACACTGAAGCTTTCTTT
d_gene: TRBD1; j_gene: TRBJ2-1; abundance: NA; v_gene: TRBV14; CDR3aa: CASSQAQGAVEQFF; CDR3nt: TGTGCCAGCAGCCAAGCTCAGGGGGCGGTTGAGCAGTTCTTC
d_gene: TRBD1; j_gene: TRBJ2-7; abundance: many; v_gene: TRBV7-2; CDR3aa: CASSLGGQGASGEQYF; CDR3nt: TGTGCCAGCAGCTTGGGGGGACAGGGGGCTTCGGGGGAGCAGTACTTC
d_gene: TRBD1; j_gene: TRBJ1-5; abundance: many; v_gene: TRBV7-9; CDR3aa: CASSLQGEGNQPQHF; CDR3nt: TGTGCCAGCAGCTTACAGGGGGAAGGTAATCAGCCCCAGCATTTT
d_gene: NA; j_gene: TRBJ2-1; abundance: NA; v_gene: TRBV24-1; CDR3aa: CATSDSGRYNEQFF; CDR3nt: TGTGCCACCAGTGACTCGGGACGGTACAATGAGCAGTTCTTC
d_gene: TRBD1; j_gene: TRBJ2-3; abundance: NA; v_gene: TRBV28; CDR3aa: CASSLGTGRTDTQYF; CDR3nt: TGTGCCAGCAGTTTGGGGACAGGGCGGACAGATACGCAGTATTTT
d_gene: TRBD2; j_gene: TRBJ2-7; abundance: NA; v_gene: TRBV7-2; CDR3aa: CASSHGLAGAQQYF; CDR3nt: TGTGCCAGCAGCCATGGGCTAGCGGGAGCACAGCAGTACTTC
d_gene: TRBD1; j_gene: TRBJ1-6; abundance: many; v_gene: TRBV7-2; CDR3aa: CASSRDRGLNSPLHF; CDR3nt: TGTGCCAGCAGCCGGGACAGGGGATTGAATTCACCCCTCCACTTT
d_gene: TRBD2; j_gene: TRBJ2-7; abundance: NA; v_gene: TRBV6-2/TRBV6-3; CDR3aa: CASRPSGRIEQYF; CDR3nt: TGTGCCAGCAGACCTAGCGGGAGGATCGAGCAGTACTTC
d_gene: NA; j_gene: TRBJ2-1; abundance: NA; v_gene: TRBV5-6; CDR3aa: CASSLDPGLNNEQFF; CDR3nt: TGTGCCAGCAGCTTGGACCCGGGACTTAACAATGAGCAGTTCTTC
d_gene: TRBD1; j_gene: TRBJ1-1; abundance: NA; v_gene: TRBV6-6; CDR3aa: CASSDRTGPRNTEAFF; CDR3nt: TGTGCCAGCAGTGACAGGACAGGGCCTCGGAACACTGAAGCTTTCTTT